The 22 T cell receptor beta chains given below trace back to one sample, sequenced in a study of blood T cell repertoires in COVID-19. Sequencing was performed with immunoSEQ multiplex PCR; in TCRdb, only in-frame clones are kept and a portion is missing. The table includes around 200,000 clones, roughly 85% detected once. Sample: PBMCs or T cells enriched from blood (not recorded which). Receptors were obtained from a woman aged 40-49 years with acute COVID-19.

The rearrangement links TRBV7-9 to TRBJ1-2, with D possibly matching TRBD1 (5 bases). The CDR3 sequence is 13 residues long. Germline CDR1 SEHNR, CDR2 FQNEAQ (reference sequence). V lost 8 bases, J lost 7 bases, and 17 bases lay in between. CDR3 protein: CASGWGAGSGYTF. CDR3 sequence (DNA): TGTGCCAGCGGTTGGGGCGCGGGAAGTGGCTACACCTTC.

The rearrangement uses TRBV7-3 and TRBJ1-4; 8 positions agree with TRBD1. Germline lookup yields CDR1 SGHTA and CDR2 FQGTGA. The CDR3 extends over 15 amino acids. V gave up 5 bases and J gave up 3 bases; unmatched junction bases: 5. CDR3 region: CASSPTGGPNEKLFF. CDR3 DNA: TGTGCCAGCAGCCCCACAGGGGGACCTAATGAAAAACTGTTTTTT. Combining the CDR3 with reference TRBV7-3 and TRBJ1-4 gives the whole variable domain GAGVSQTPSNKVTEKGKYVELRCDPISGHTALYWYRQSLGQGPEFLIYFQGTGAADDSGLPNDRFFAVRPEGSVSTLKIQRTERGDSAVYLCASSPTGGPNEKLFFGSGTQLSVL.

This chain links TRBV5-1 with TRBJ1-5, with TRBD1 matching 7 bases. The CDR3 loop spans 15 amino acids. Trimming removed 4 bases from V and 2 bases from J; junction bases left unmatched: 6. Germline V gene sequence: CDR1 SGHRS, CDR2 YFSETQ. CDR3 loop: CASSRTGDGNQPQHF. DNA of the CDR3: TGCGCCAGCAGCCGTACAGGGGACGGCAATCAGCCCCAGCATTTT.

This sequence joins TRBV5-6 and TRBJ2-2; D call uncertain. V lost 4 bases, J lost 1 base, and 14 bases lay in between. CDR1 and CDR2 (germline): SGHDT, YYEEEE. The CDR3 totals 16 residues. In nucleotides, the CDR3 is TGTGCCAGCAGCGCATATGAACTGATGAACACCGGGGAGCTGTTTTTT. Translated: CASSAYELMNTGELFF.

The chain recombines TRBV5-5 with TRBJ1-3; unclear D gene. V shed 5 bases and J shed 0 bases, with 3 bases lying between them. CDR1 is SGHKS and CDR2 is YYEKEE in the germline V gene (reference sequence). The CDR3 sequence is 12 residues long. CDR3 region: CASSRSGNTIYF. CDR3 DNA: TGTGCCAGCAGTCGCTCTGGAAACACCATATATTTT.

The V call is TRBV6-5, the J call TRBJ1-2; possible D gene TRBD1, 6 bases. The CDR3 totals 12 residues. Trimming removed 6 bases at V and 4 bases at J, with 9 bases between. CDR1 MNHEY and CDR2 SVGAGI come from the germline V gene. The CDR3 loop is CASSRDTYGYTF. CDR3 sequence (DNA): TGTGCCAGCAGCCGGGACACCTATGGCTACACCTTC.

The chain couples TRBV5-1 to TRBJ2-1, with a tentative D call TRBD1 (6 bases). The CDR3 runs to 15 residues. From germline, CDR1 is SGHRS and CDR2 YFSETQ. Trimming pared 0 bases from V and 7 bases from J, leaving 14 bases between. The CDR3 DNA reads as TGCGCCAGCAGCTTGGTGGCAGGGGCCACTAATGAGCAGTTCTTC. Translating it yields CASSLVAGATNEQFF.

This chain links TRBV2 with TRBJ1-1; D may be TRBD1 (5 bases). Germline V gene sequence: CDR1 SNHLY, CDR2 FYNNEI. The CDR3 is 13 residues long. Trimming cost V 6 bases and J 4 bases, with 12 bases left between them. DNA of the CDR3: TGTGCCAGCAGGTTCAGGGATGGCACTGAAGCTTTCTTT. Protein: CASRFRDGTEAFF.

The chain is built from TRBV25-1 and TRBJ1-2; 10 positions agree with TRBD1. Per germline, CDR1 MGHDK and CDR2 SYGVNS. Germline trimming cut 4 bases from V and 2 bases from J; bases unmatched to any gene: 1. The CDR3 length is 14 residues. DNA of the CDR3: TGTGCCAGCAGTGGACAGGGGGCCAACTATGGCTACACCTTC. Its translation is CASSGQGANYGYTF.

The V gene is TRBV7-2, the J gene TRBJ2-2, with D tentatively TRBD1 (6 bases). V was trimmed by 1 base and J by 6 bases, leaving 15 bases between them. The germline V gene encodes CDR1 SGHTA and CDR2 FQGNSA. This CDR3 is built from 16 residues. For the CDR3, the DNA is TGTGCCAGCAGCTTAGGGGGGCTGCTCCGTGCCGGGGAGCTGTTTTTT. Residues: CASSLGGLLRAGELFF.

V usage is TRBV6-1 and J usage is TRBJ2-1; 11 bases align to TRBD2. This CDR3 comprises 15 residues. V lost 3 bases and J lost 5; bases outside the gene matches: 3. Per germline, CDR1 MNHNS and CDR2 SASEGT. The CDR3 bases are TGTGCCAGCAGTGACCGACTAGCGGGAAACAATGAGCAGTTCTTC. Its translation: CASSDRLAGNNEQFF.

The chain employs TRBV20-1 and TRBJ2-2; 11 nucleotides line up with TRBD2. This CDR3 has 14 residues. Germline CDR1 reads DFQATT; CDR2 reads SNEGSKA (reference sequence). The V segment lost 6 bases and the J segment 7 bases; nucleotides outside the gene matches: 7. The chain's CDR3 is CSASSGGAYGELFF. The CDR3 coding sequence is TGCAGTGCGAGTAGCGGGGGGGCCTACGGGGAGCTGTTTTTT.

This clone appeared a few times. V usage is TRBV7-9 and J usage is TRBJ1-5; no clear D gene. The germline V gene has CDR1 SEHNR and CDR2 FQNEAQ (reference sequence). The CDR3 runs to 13 residues. Between the trimmed V and J ends, which lost 7 bases and 1 base, there was a span of 8 bases. In nucleotides, the CDR3 is TGTGCCAGCACCAGAGAGAGCAATCAGCCCCAGCATTTT. Protein: CASTRESNQPQHF.

The chain has TRBV2 and TRBJ1-1; TRBD1 agrees at 8 bases. This CDR3 is built from 15 residues. Germline V lookup: CDR1 SNHLY, CDR2 FYNNEI. V lost 6 bases, J lost 1 base, and 7 bases stayed unmatched. As DNA, the CDR3 is TGTGCCAGCAGACACGGACAGGGCCCGAACACTGAAGCTTTCTTT. Protein sequence: CASRHGQGPNTEAFF. Full variable domain (missing parts from reference TRBV2 and TRBJ1-1): EPEVTQTPSHQVTQMGQEVILRCVPISNHLYFYWYRQILGQKVEFLVSFYNNEISEKSEIFDDQFSVERPDGSNFTLKIRSTKLEDSAMYFCASRHGQGPNTEAFFGQGTRLTVV.

The genes are TRBV20-1 and TRBJ2-5; 10 bases are a match to TRBD1. Looked up from germline, CDR1 is DFQATT and CDR2 is SNEGSKA (reference sequence). There are 16 residues in the CDR3. J was trimmed by 4 bases and V by 3 bases; bases with no gene match: 11. The CDR3 region is CSASGLGTGAGETQYF. The CDR3 DNA is TGCAGTGCTAGTGGGCTAGGGACAGGGGCGGGAGAGACCCAGTACTTC.

The V and J genes are TRBV7-9 and TRBJ1-1, with TRBD1 matching 7 bases. Germline assignment: CDR1 SEHNR and CDR2 FQNEAQ (reference sequence). CDR3 length: 14 residues. Trimming at V came to 0 bases and at J to 3 bases, leaving 1 base not matched to a gene. Written as DNA, the CDR3 is TGTGCCAGCAGCTTAGCAGGGGGCCACACTGAAGCTTTCTTT. It yields the protein CASSLAGGHTEAFF.

This chain connects TRBV7-2 to TRBJ1-3; perhaps TRBD1 as D (5 bases). Trimming took 2 bases from V and 12 from J, leaving 11 bases between them. The length of the CDR3 is 12 residues. Germline V gives CDR1 SGHTA, CDR2 FQGNSA. Written as DNA, the CDR3 is TGTGCCAGCAGCTTAAATCCGGGACTCATATATTTT. Residues: CASSLNPGLIYF.

The V gene is TRBV7-7, the J gene TRBJ2-5, with 8 positions matching TRBD2. Germline V CDR1 and CDR2: SSHAT, FNYEAQ (reference sequence). CDR3 size: 16 residues. Trimming took 0 bases from V and 5 from J; bases not matched to a gene: 8. For the CDR3, the DNA is TGTGCCAGCAGCTTAGCGCGAACGCGGGGGGTGGAGACCCAGTACTTC. Residues: CASSLARTRGVETQYF. Based on the CDR3 plus reference TRBV7-7 and TRBJ2-5, the full variable domain is GAGVSQSPRYKVTKRGQDVTLRCDPISSHATLYWYQQALGQGPEFLTYFNYEAQPDKSGLPSDRFSAERPEGSISTLTIQRTEQRDSAMYRCASSLARTRGVETQYFGPGTRLLVL.

The V and J genes are TRBV30 and TRBJ2-1, with TRBD2 matching 14 bases. The V and J ends lost 1 base and 4 bases, in that order; junction bases with no gene match: 0. The germline V gene encodes CDR1 GTSNPN and CDR2 SVGIG (reference sequence). The CDR3 has 15 amino acids. This chain's CDR3 is CAWSGTSGGYNEQFF. CDR3 nucleotide sequence: TGTGCCTGGAGTGGGACTAGCGGGGGGTACAATGAGCAGTTCTTC. Full variable domain (missing parts from reference TRBV30 and TRBJ2-1): SQTIHQWPATLVQPVGSPLSLECTVEGTSNPNLYWYRQAAGRGLQLLFYSVGIGQISSEVPQNLSASRPQDRQFILSSKKLLLSDSGFYLCAWSGTSGGYNEQFFGPGTRLTVL.

V and J are TRBV3-1 (or the pseudogene TRBV3-2) and TRBJ1-1, with 7 bases aligning to TRBD1. V was clipped by 5 bases and J by 2 bases; unmatched bases: 5. The germline gives CDR1 LGHDT, CDR2 YNNKEL (reference sequence). CDR3 size: 14 residues. The CDR3 loop is CASSIYRGNTEAFF. The CDR3 bases are TGTGCCAGCAGCATTTACAGGGGAAACACTGAAGCTTTCTTT.

The chain uses TRBV25-1 and TRBJ1-1, with 8 bases aligning to TRBD1. The CDR3 covers 15 residues. CDR1 is MGHDK, CDR2 SYGVNS, per germline. V trimming: 8 bases; J trimming: 0 bases; junction bases outside the gene matches: 8. The CDR3 reads CASAGQELMNTEAFF. The DNA of the CDR3 is TGTGCCAGCGCGGGACAGGAACTCATGAACACTGAAGCTTTCTTT.

This sequence joins TRBV4-1 and TRBJ2-4, with D tentatively TRBD2 (6 bases). Germline assignment: CDR1 MGHRA and CDR2 YSYEKL. The CDR3 is 14 residues long. Trimming removed 1 base at V and 8 bases at J, with 12 bases between. The CDR3 loop reads CASSQVGWGDIQYF. The DNA for the CDR3 is TGCGCCAGCAGCCAAGTCGGGTGGGGGGACATTCAGTACTTC.